This TCR beta chain came from a study of cytomegalovirus exposure and HLA in healthy donors. A multiplex PCR was run with 60 Vbeta primers and 13 Jbeta primers. This table comes from immunoSEQ multiplex PCR, and its TCRdb copy is limited to in-frame clones, with some not included. The sample contains about 160,000 clones, around 75% of which appear only once. Germline V lookup: CDR1 SGHVS, CDR2 FNYEAQ. The V gene end was trimmed by 2 bases and the J gene end by 0 bases; junction bases not matched to a gene: 11. The CDR3 spans 19 residues. This clone was seen once. The TCR originated in a human donor in good health. The V call is TRBV7-6, the J call TRBJ2-1; 9 bases map to TRBD2. Sequenced: PBMCs. CDR3 region: CASSLTVAGALISYNEQFF. Here the CDR3 DNA reads TGTGCCAGCAGCTTAACAGTAGCGGGGGCGCTAATCTCCTACAATGAGCAGTTCTTC.